This T cell receptor (beta chain) emerged from a study of cytomegalovirus exposure and HLA in healthy donors. Use of 60 Vbeta and 13 Jbeta primers characterized the PCR. Some clones are missing from TCRdb's copy, which holds only in-frame ones; the method was immunoSEQ multiplex PCR. The sample has roughly 80,000 clones. The CDR3 runs to 11 residues. V was trimmed by 6 bases and J by 1 base, leaving 6 bases between them. The germline CDR1 and CDR2 sequences are DFQATT and SNEGSKA (reference sequence). Notes on this clone: Its antigen is unidentified.

Regarding the study as a whole: The productive fraction for most TCR beta V segments was about 90% or about 30% in an earlier analysis.

The receptor was derived from a woman in her twenties or thirties in good health and CMV-seronegative. Sequencing used PBMCs. The genes are TRBV20-1 and TRBJ1-1, with D unresolved. The CDR3 protein is CSAVENTEAFF. CDR3 DNA sequence: TGCAGTGCCGTAGAGAACACTGAAGCTTTCTTT.